These T cell receptor beta chains were read from a single sample in a study of cytomegalovirus exposure and HLA in healthy donors. The method was immunoSEQ multiplex PCR; TCRdb's version includes in-frame clones alone and lacks a portion of them. The data contain 110,000 to 150,000 clones, over 80% of them seen just once; the ten biggest clones take up more than 3%. Material: PBMCs. Source of these receptors: a male donor in good health and CMV-seronegative. Each CDR3 is given with its conserved first and last residue. The order of the fields is V gene, CDR3 protein.

>TRBV6-5
CASSLLAASYNEQFF
>TRBV27
CASSLGTGNTEAFF
>TRBV18
CASSRTGSSNYGYTF
>TRBV5-6
CASSLTGNYEQYF
>TRBV2
CASSVGDRGRSYNEQFF
>TRBV6-5
CASRSEVYNSPLHF
>TRBV30
CAWGEGYEQYF
>TRBV4-1
CASSLGLAGGPSYEQYF
>TRBV2
CATPGGTEETQYF
>TRBV6-5
CASSPLGGEAFF
>TRBV28
CASPPGAGQGQRWDYGYTF
>TRBV7-2
CASSLAEGWDYPTYEQYF
>TRBV19
CASEETGTGSYEQYF
>TRBV5-8
CASSPGLGNTGELFF
>TRBV6-4
CASSGEDRGWTDTQYF
>TRBV27
CASSPPGGQRDTGELFF
>TRBV7-2
CASSRTGYGPLEQYF
>TRBV5-1
CASSTPLLASTDTQYF
>TRBV19
CASSPQDRGPKGYTF
>TRBV14
CASSRLIVAEQFF
>TRBV4-2
CASSHLTDRAPLGTEAFF
>TRBV5-1
CASSRQERRETQYF
>TRBV30
CACSQGTYSTDTQYF
>TRBV4-2
CASSQEQGRVNQPQHF
>TRBV7-3
CASSLAGGAYEQYF
>TRBV5-4
CASSLGVFEQYF
>TRBV19
CASSPSVGQPVLTF
>TRBV5-1
CASSSGQGANTGELFF
>TRBV5-5
CASSLVGGSGANVLTF
>TRBV7-9
CASSPSGQGYQPQHF
>TRBV7-9
CSSSSDRSPVGYTF
>TRBV7-8
CASSRTGGQETQYF
>TRBV5-4
CASSSPDYLYNEQFF
>TRBV13
CASHPRGQSPLHF
>TRBV7-3
CASSVTSGSGLTDTQYF
>TRBV28
CASSPGDRVNEQYF
>TRBV5-6
CASRWGQALEQYF
>TRBV5-1
CASSTGTGNYNEQFF
>TRBV5-4
CASSPQGTGGTEAFF
>TRBV29-1
CSVGQGNQPQHF
>TRBV27
CASSLTPGIYQPQHF
>TRBV7-9
CASSTDGQGALNTEAFF
>TRBV13
CASSLVSNTEAFF
>TRBV15
CATAIGQGGNEQFF
>TRBV29-1
CSVKGGAEAFF
>TRBV4-1
CASSEGRGKGQPQHF
>TRBV7-2
CASSLGWGQGMAEAFF
>TRBV29-1
CSVVSESYEQYF
>TRBV13
CASSLTSREQYF
>TRBV5-4
CASSFVGGDTEAFF
>TRBV7-8
CASSLQLITRNEQFF
>TRBV28
CASSLQRGTSGNYEQYF
>TRBV4-1
CASSRQVNQPQHF
>TRBV4-1
CASSQIGTGLRSGSYNEQFF
>TRBV28
CASSQGQGPSYEQYF
>TRBV12-2
CASRARLDYEQYF
>TRBV7-9
CASLGIGDTEAFF
>TRBV19
CASQRSTNEKLFF
>TRBV2
CASSEIRPPGDTQYF